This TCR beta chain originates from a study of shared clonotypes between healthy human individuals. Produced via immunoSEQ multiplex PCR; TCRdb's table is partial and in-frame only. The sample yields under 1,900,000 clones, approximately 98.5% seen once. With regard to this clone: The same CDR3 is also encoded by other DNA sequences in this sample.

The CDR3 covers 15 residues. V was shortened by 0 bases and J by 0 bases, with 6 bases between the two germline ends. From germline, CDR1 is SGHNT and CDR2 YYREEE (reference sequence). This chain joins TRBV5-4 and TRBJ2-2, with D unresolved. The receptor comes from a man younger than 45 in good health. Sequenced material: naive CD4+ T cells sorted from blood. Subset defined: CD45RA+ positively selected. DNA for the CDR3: TGTGCCAGCAGCTTGGCCAGCGCGAACACCGGGGAGCTGTTTTTT. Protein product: CASSLASANTGELFF. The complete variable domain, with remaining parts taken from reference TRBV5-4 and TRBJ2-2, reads ETGVTQSPTHLIKTRGQQVTLRCSSQSGHNTVSWYQQALGQGPQFIFQYYREEENGRGNFPPRFSGLQFPNYSSELNVNALELDDSALYLCASSLASANTGELFFGEGSRLTVL.